The 19 T cell receptor beta chains listed next were all sequenced from one sample in a study of blood T cell repertoires in COVID-19. TCRdb keeps only in-frame clones here, not all; method: immunoSEQ multiplex PCR. The table includes roughly 180,000 clones, about 86% detected once. Sample: peripheral blood. These TCRs come from a man in his 70s with active or convalescent COVID-19.

In nucleotides, the CDR3 is TGTGCCAGCAGCTCCCTCGGACAGCCTTACAATGAGCAGTTCTTC. It is translated as CASSSLGQPYNEQFF. The chain combines TRBV7-2 with TRBJ2-1; D possibly corresponds to TRBD1 (6 bases). Deletions cut 4 bases from V and 4 bases from J, with 14 bases between. This CDR3 spans 15 amino acids. CDR1 and CDR2 from the germline V gene are SGHTA and FQGNSA.

As DNA, the CDR3 is TGTGCCAGCAGTCCGAATAGCGGGGGGGCTTATACGCAGTATTTT. Translation gives CASSPNSGGAYTQYF. This chain connects TRBV6-5 to TRBJ2-3; 11 positions match TRBD2. Losses at the gene ends were 5 bases for V and 7 bases for J; bases not matched to a gene: 8. Per germline, CDR1 MNHEY and CDR2 SVGAGI. The CDR3 runs 15 residues.

This clone occurred many times. CDR3 DNA: TGCAGCGTTGGGATAGCGGACTACAATGAGCAGTTCTTC. This encodes CSVGIADYNEQFF. This chain uses TRBV29-1 with TRBJ2-1; TRBD2 is a possible D gene (6 bases). Germline V gene data show CDR1 as SQVTM and CDR2 as ANQGSEA. V lost 4 bases and J lost 3, with 10 bases in between. The CDR3 spans 13 residues.

V is TRBV7-2 and J is TRBJ2-3; D gene ambiguous. The V and J ends lost 1 base and 7 bases respectively, with 6 bases between them. CDR3 length equals 12 residues. Germline CDR1 reads SGHTA; CDR2 reads FQGNSA. CDR3 sequence: CASSLDRNTQYF. CDR3 DNA sequence: TGTGCCAGCAGCTTAGACAGAAATACGCAGTATTTT.

The V and J genes are TRBV5-5 and TRBJ2-1, with 7 bases lining up with TRBD1. V gave up 2 bases and J gave up 8 bases; unmatched junction bases: 13. The CDR3 is 16 amino acids. CDR1 and CDR2 from the germline V gene are SGHKS and YYEKEE (reference sequence). CDR3 in DNA: TGTGCCAGCAGCTTACCCGGAAGGGGGCCTGTTGATGAGCAGTTCTTC. This encodes CASSLPGRGPVDEQFF.

The CDR3: CASSTRQGFEQFF. Here the CDR3 DNA reads TGTGCCAGCAGCACCCGACAGGGGTTTGAGCAGTTCTTC. This chain uses TRBV11-2 with TRBJ2-1, with 8 positions matching TRBD1. Germline trimming cut 5 bases from V and 9 bases from J; bases unmatched to any gene: 6. CDR1 and CDR2 (germline): SGHAT, FQNNGV. CDR3 size: 13 residues.

The chain combines TRBV30 with TRBJ2-3, with D possibly matching TRBD2 (5 bases). The CDR3 runs to 17 residues. The ends were cut back, 1 base at V and 5 bases at J, with 22 bases in the middle. CDR1 GTSNPN and CDR2 SVGIG come from the germline V gene (reference sequence). This CDR3 is CAWSGVGTSREGDTQYF. DNA of the CDR3: TGTGCCTGGAGTGGGGTAGGAACCTCCCGCGAGGGAGATACGCAGTATTTT.

Comment on this clone: At the DNA level, this CDR3 is encoded by other sequences in the same sample as well. The CDR3 reads CASSRYNEQFF. The DNA for the CDR3 is TGTGCCAGCAGTCGCTACAATGAGCAGTTCTTC. The chain couples TRBV6-5 to TRBJ2-1; D is unclear. From germline, CDR1 is MNHEY and CDR2 SVGAGI. This CDR3 is 11 amino acids long. The V end was cut by 5 bases, the J end by 3 bases, with 2 bases between.

The CDR3 here is CASSRLTVNTEAFF. The CDR3 bases are TGTGCCAGCAGTCGACTGACAGTGAACACTGAAGCTTTCTTT. The rearrangement links TRBV3-1 (or the pseudogene TRBV3-2) to TRBJ1-1, with a weak D call TRBD1 (5 bases). CDR1 and CDR2 (germline): LGHDT, YNNKEL (reference sequence). CDR3 size: 14 residues. The V and J ends lost 6 bases and 0 bases respectively, with 11 bases between them.

The V and J genes are TRBV27 and TRBJ1-1; D is undetermined. V lost 4 bases and J lost 5, with 14 bases in between. Germline V gene data show CDR1 as MNHEY and CDR2 as SMNVEV (reference sequence). The CDR3 runs 14 residues. The CDR3 sequence: CASSWEGGETEAFF. CDR3 in DNA: TGTGCCAGCAGTTGGGAGGGTGGAGAAACTGAAGCTTTCTTT.

V is TRBV5-8 and J is TRBJ1-3; 10 bases line up with TRBD1. J lost 2 bases, V lost 3 bases, and 5 bases had no gene match. The V gene's germline CDR1 is SGHTS and CDR2 YDEGEE. The length of the CDR3 is 16 residues. CDR3 amino acids: CASSWGQGFTGNTIYF. For the CDR3, the DNA is TGTGCCAGCAGCTGGGGACAGGGGTTTACTGGAAACACCATATATTTT.

Written as DNA, the CDR3 is TGTGCCAGCAGCTTTGGTGTGGGACAGCCCCTCTATGGCTACACCTTC. Amino acids: CASSFGVGQPLYGYTF. The chain is built from TRBV7-8 and TRBJ1-2; 7 nucleotides line up with TRBD1. The CDR3 spans 16 residues. CDR1 and CDR2 from the germline V gene are SGHVS and FQNEAQ. V trimming: 3 bases; J trimming: 4 bases; junction bases outside the gene matches: 11.

This rearrangement joins TRBV19 to TRBJ1-1, with D perhaps matching TRBD1 (5 bases). The CDR3 has 14 amino acids. Trimming left V 3 bases short and J 7 bases short, with 15 bases between. CDR1 is LNHDA and CDR2 is SQIVND in the germline V gene (reference sequence). The CDR3 loop is CASSIWLGQFEAFF. DNA for the CDR3: TGTGCCAGTAGTATCTGGTTGGGGCAGTTTGAAGCTTTCTTT.

The rearrangement joins TRBV7-2 to TRBJ2-1, with TRBD1 identical over 9 bases. This CDR3 region has 13 residues. Germline-derived CDR1 and CDR2 are SGHTA and FQGNSA. Trimming took 4 bases from V and 15 from J; bases not matched to a gene: 10. The CDR3 reads CASSSLAGTGLFF. CDR3 DNA sequence: TGTGCCAGCAGCTCGCTAGCAGGGACAGGGCTGTTCTTC.

V is TRBV28 and J is TRBJ2-5, with D possibly TRBD1 on 6 matching bases. Trimming removed 6 bases from V and 0 bases from J, with 14 bases in between. This CDR3 is built from 15 residues. The germline gives CDR1 MDHEN, CDR2 SYDVKM. CDR3: CASRPGVSHQETQYF. CDR3 DNA sequence: TGTGCCAGCAGGCCAGGGGTCAGCCACCAAGAGACCCAGTACTTC. Drawing the rest from reference TRBV28 and TRBJ2-5, the complete variable domain is DVKVTQSSRYLVKRTGEKVFLECVQDMDHENMFWYRQDPGLGLRLIYFSYDVKMKEKGDIPEGYSVSREKKERFSLILESASTNQTSMYLCASRPGVSHQETQYFGPGTRLLVL.

V and J are TRBV6-5 and TRBJ1-6, with 9 bases fitting TRBD1. V was pared by 7 bases and J by 6 bases, with 7 bases of the junction left unmatched. Germline V lookup: CDR1 MNHEY, CDR2 SVGAGI. This CDR3 contains 15 residues. CDR3 region: CASTPQGAGNSPLHF. CDR3 sequence (DNA): TGTGCCAGCACCCCACAGGGGGCGGGTAATTCACCCCTCCACTTT.

This chain uses TRBV29-1 with TRBJ2-1; 9 bases agree with TRBD2. The CDR3 length is 15 residues. V gave up 7 bases and J gave up 9 bases; unmatched junction bases: 16. Germline values: CDR1 SQVTM, CDR2 ANQGSEA. In DNA form, the CDR3 reads TGCAGCGCCCGACGGCTAGCGGGATCGGACGGTGAGCAGTTCTTC. Encoded protein: CSARRLAGSDGEQFF.

V usage is TRBV7-2 and J usage is TRBJ2-3, with 9 bases that match TRBD2. V gave up 4 bases and J gave up 11 bases; unmatched junction bases: 13. Germline V gene data show CDR1 as SGHTA and CDR2 as FQGNSA. The CDR3 has 15 amino acids. The CDR3: CASSYRPAGGPKQYF. In nucleotides, the CDR3 is TGTGCCAGCAGCTATCGCCCCGCGGGAGGGCCTAAGCAGTATTTT.

The gene calls are TRBV7-9 and TRBJ1-5, with 8 bases lining up with TRBD1. Germline assignment: CDR1 SEHNR and CDR2 FQNEAQ (reference sequence). The CDR3 length is 17 residues. After removal of 5 bases from V and 3 bases from J, the junction contained 12 bases not matched to a gene. CDR3 coding DNA: TGTGCCAGCAGCCCCTCACTGAGGACAGGGAACAATCAGCCCCAGCATTTT. It codes for CASSPSLRTGNNQPQHF.